This TCR beta chain was observed in a study of vaccination and CD4 T cells after COVID-19. Study overall: The interval from dose two to post-vaccine sampling had a median of around 79 days, and it ranged from 14 to 241. Study results and caveats: Within convalescent individuals, 304 out of 307 vaccine-specific clones proved to be spike mono-reactive.

The V end was cut by 5 bases, the J end by 11 bases, with 15 bases between. The CDR3 sequence is 12 residues long. Germline V gene data show CDR1 as SGHVS and CDR2 as FQNEAQ. Time point meaning: late sampling 161 to 241 days after vaccination in a few convalescent patients. The treatment: approximately 9-day PBMC culture with coronavirus spike peptide pools or control peptides (ViraFEST assay). The table lists this clonotype with a few counts. Its antigen is unknown. The assay that was used to sequence DNA from cultured CD4+ T cells was the Oncomine TCR Beta short-read assay. TCRdb reanalysed the PCR reads using MiXCR and keeps one entry per CDR3 protein. Of tens of thousands of distinct CDR3 sequences detected, approximately 28% appear once; the ten largest clones hold under 8.5%.

This specimen was CD4+ T cells from blood, cultured in vitro, taken about 7 months after SARS-CoV-2 vaccination. V usage is TRBV7-8 and J usage is TRBJ1-2, with no clear D. The TCR originated in a human donor who had recovered from COVID-19. CDR3 in amino acids: CASSAGQARYTF. In nucleotides, the CDR3 is TGTGCCAGCAGCGCCGGCCAGGCCAGATACACCTTC.